What follows are 12 T cell receptor beta chains derived from one specimen sequenced in a study of T-cell memory formation after mild COVID-19. TCRdb used MiXCR to reprocess the 5' RACE reads, holding one entry per CDR3 protein. The data show around 300,000 distinct CDR3 sequences, about an eighth seen once. Sequencing was carried out using PBMCs or a T cell subset sorted from them (not recorded which). The receptors were gathered from a young man who had mild COVID-19 (a few samples of this study predate the infection). Cell type and time point are not known.

The V and J genes are TRBV12-5 and TRBJ2-7, with no clear D. The CDR3 spans 12 residues. V was shortened by 0 bases and J by 6 bases, with 6 bases between the two germline ends. The germline V gene has CDR1 LGHNT and CDR2 FRNRAP. The chain's CDR3 is CASGLVNVEQYF. In nucleotides, the CDR3 is TGTGCTAGTGGTTTGGTCAACGTCGAGCAGTACTTC.

In this sample, this clonotype turned up a few times. The chain has TRBV25-1 and TRBJ2-5, with 8 bases that match TRBD1. CDR1 and CDR2 (germline): MGHDK, SYGVNS. The length of the CDR3 is 14 residues. The V and J ends lost 4 bases and 4 bases, in that order; junction bases with no gene match: 5. The CDR3 DNA sequence: TGTGCCAGCAGTGGATACAGGGGGGCAGAGACCCAGTACTTC. Its translation: CASSGYRGAETQYF.

Only a few counts were recorded for this clonotype. CDR3 bases: TGTGCCAGCAGTCTCCGGGGGCGGAATGAGCAGTTCTTC. Amino acids: CASSLRGRNEQFF. The chain uses TRBV6-2 or TRBV6-3 and TRBJ2-1; D assignment may be TRBD1 or TRBD2 (6 bases each). Looked up from germline, CDR1 is MNHEY and CDR2 is SVGEGT. There are 13 residues in the CDR3. The V and J ends lost 5 bases and 7 bases respectively, with 12 bases between them.

This clonotype was counted at least ten times. V usage is TRBV7-6 and J usage is TRBJ2-1, with D perhaps matching TRBD2 (7 bases). Germline values: CDR1 SGHVS, CDR2 FNYEAQ. This CDR3 spans 15 amino acids. V dropped 5 bases and J dropped 9 bases, with 20 bases sitting between them. The CDR3: CASSNQLVGGGEQFF. The CDR3 region has the DNA TGTGCCAGCAGCAATCAACTTGTAGGGGGGGGTGAGCAGTTCTTC.

The table lists this clonotype with a few counts. The chain carries TRBV29-1 and TRBJ2-2; D is uncertain. Trimming stripped 6 bases from V and 3 bases from J, with 8 bases between. The CDR3 has 12 residues. Per germline, CDR1 SQVTM and CDR2 ANQGSEA. The CDR3 reads CSVGSYTGELFF. CDR3 coding DNA: TGCAGCGTCGGCTCTTACACCGGGGAGCTGTTTTTT.

The V call is TRBV20-1, the J call TRBJ2-3, with 15 nucleotides matching TRBD2. This CDR3 has 14 amino acids. Trimming at V came to 6 bases and at J to 8 bases, leaving 6 bases not matched to a gene. The germline V gene encodes CDR1 DFQATT and CDR2 SNEGSKA (reference sequence). CDR3 coding DNA: TGCAGTGCCTCAAGGACTAGCGGGGGGGTTACGCAGTATTTT. Encoded protein: CSASRTSGGVTQYF.

This clonotype was counted between two and nine times. The V call is TRBV4-2, the J call TRBJ2-5, with D perhaps matching TRBD2 (5 bases). The CDR3 is 15 residues long. Trimming took off 0 bases at V and 5 bases at J, with 13 bases between the two ends. The V gene's germline CDR1 is LGHNA and CDR2 YNFKEQ. CDR3 nucleotides: TGTGCCAGCAGCCAAGAAACGCTAGCCTACGAGACCCAGTACTTC. It translates to CASSQETLAYETQYF.

This clonotype was recorded a few times. The chain recombines TRBV20-1 with TRBJ1-1; D call uncertain. Germline CDR1 reads DFQATT; CDR2 reads SNEGSKA (reference sequence). The CDR3 length is 13 residues. The V end was cut by 3 bases, the J end by 0 bases, with 8 bases between. Written as DNA, the CDR3 is TGCAGTGCTAGTTGGGTTTTGAACACTGAAGCTTTCTTT. Encoded protein: CSASWVLNTEAFF.

This clonotype was detected ten times or more. The V call is TRBV5-1, the J call TRBJ1-1; D is possibly TRBD1 (6 bases). Trimming took off 3 bases at V and 1 base at J, with 13 bases between the two ends. CDR3 length equals 15 residues. In germline, CDR1 is SGHRS, CDR2 YFSETQ. The CDR3 here is CASSSRQDRNTEAFF. Here the CDR3 DNA reads TGCGCCAGCAGCTCCCGACAGGACCGGAACACTGAAGCTTTCTTT.

The chain couples TRBV27 to TRBJ1-2; unclear D gene. Deletions cut 5 bases from V and 4 bases from J, with 14 bases between. The CDR3 totals 14 residues. Germline CDR1 is MNHEY and CDR2 is SMNVEV (reference sequence). CDR3 nucleotide sequence: TGTGCCAGCAGTCTATTCGGGGTCGGCTATGGCTACACCTTC. Its translation: CASSLFGVGYGYTF.

This clonotype was observed a few times. This sequence joins TRBV11-2 and TRBJ2-7, with a weak D call TRBD2 (6 bases). This CDR3 has 17 residues. Trimming pared 0 bases from V and 4 bases from J, leaving 19 bases between. Germline V gene data show CDR1 as SGHAT and CDR2 as FQNNGV. CDR3 DNA sequence: TGTGCCAGCAGCTTAGATAGTTTTCGGGAGCTGGGATACGAGCAGTACTTC. As protein: CASSLDSFRELGYEQYF.

The chain combines TRBV6-2 or TRBV6-3 with TRBJ2-2; possible D gene TRBD2, 6 bases. The CDR3 runs to 15 residues. Germline CDR1 reads MNHEY; CDR2 reads SVGEGT. Trimming removed 5 bases from V and 0 bases from J, with 10 bases in between. In nucleotides, the CDR3 is TGTGCCAGCAGTCCGGGACTTACGAACACCGGGGAGCTGTTTTTT. Translated: CASSPGLTNTGELFF.